This TCR beta chain was captured in a study of preoperative IRX-2 immunotherapy in early breast cancer. This clone has only a few counts. Profiling relied on immunoSEQ multiplex PCR, and the TCRdb table lists in-frame clones only, not all of them. The sample has 34,000 or so clones; about 96% are singletons. The treatment is: preoperative locoregional IRX-2 cytokine immunotherapy. Patients received preoperative, locoregional IRX-2 cytokine immunotherapy in a phase Ib study. The TCR comes from a human donor with breast cancer. Sampling was done from a patient treated with IRX-2 immunotherapy.

Here the CDR3 reads CASSQSPQGYGYTF. For the CDR3, the DNA is TGCGCCAGCAGCCAATCCCCACAGGGTTATGGCTACACCTTC. The chain joins TRBV4-1 to TRBJ1-2; TRBD1 might be the D (6 bases). Germline values: CDR1 MGHRA, CDR2 YSYEKL. Trimming removed 2 bases from V and 5 bases from J, with 12 bases in between. The CDR3 runs to 14 residues.